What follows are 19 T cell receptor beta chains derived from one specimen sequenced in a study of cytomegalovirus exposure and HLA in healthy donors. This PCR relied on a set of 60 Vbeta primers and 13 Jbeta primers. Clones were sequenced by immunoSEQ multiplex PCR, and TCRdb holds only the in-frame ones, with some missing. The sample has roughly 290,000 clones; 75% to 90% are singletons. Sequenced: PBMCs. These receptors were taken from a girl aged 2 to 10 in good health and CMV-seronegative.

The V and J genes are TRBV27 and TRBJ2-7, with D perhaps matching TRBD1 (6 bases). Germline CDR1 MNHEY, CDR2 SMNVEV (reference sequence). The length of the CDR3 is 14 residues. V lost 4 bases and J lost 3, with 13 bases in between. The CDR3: CASSSNREFYEQYF. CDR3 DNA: TGTGCCAGCAGTTCCAACAGGGAATTCTACGAGCAGTACTTC.

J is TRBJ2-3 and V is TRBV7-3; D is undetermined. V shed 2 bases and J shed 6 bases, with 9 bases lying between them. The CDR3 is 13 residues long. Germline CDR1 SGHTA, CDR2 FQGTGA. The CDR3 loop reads CASSLVAQDTQYF. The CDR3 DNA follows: TGTGCCAGCAGCTTAGTAGCCCAGGATACGCAGTATTTT.

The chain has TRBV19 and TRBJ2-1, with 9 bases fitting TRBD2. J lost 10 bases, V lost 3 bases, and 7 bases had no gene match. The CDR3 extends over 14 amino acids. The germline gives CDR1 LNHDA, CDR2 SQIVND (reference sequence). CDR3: CASSIAGGPREQFF. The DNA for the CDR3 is TGTGCCAGTAGTATCGCGGGGGGGCCTCGGGAGCAGTTCTTC.

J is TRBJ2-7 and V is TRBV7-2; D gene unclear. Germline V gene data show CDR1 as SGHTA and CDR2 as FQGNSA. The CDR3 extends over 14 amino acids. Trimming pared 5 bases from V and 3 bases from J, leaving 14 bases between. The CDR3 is CASSPRRVSYEQYF. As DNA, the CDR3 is TGTGCCAGCAGCCCTCGACGGGTGAGCTACGAGCAGTACTTC.

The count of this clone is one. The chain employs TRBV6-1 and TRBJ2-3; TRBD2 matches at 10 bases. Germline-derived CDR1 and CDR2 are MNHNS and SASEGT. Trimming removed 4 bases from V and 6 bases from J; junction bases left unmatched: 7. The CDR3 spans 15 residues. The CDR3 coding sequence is TGTGCCAGCAGTGCTTTAGCGGGGGGCCCGGATACGCAGTATTTT. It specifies CASSALAGGPDTQYF.

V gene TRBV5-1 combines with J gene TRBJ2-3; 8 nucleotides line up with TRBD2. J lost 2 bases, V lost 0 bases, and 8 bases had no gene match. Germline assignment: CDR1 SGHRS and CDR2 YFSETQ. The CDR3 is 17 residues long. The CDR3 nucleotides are TGCGCCAGCAGCTTGGAGGTTAGCGGGACACCCACAGATACGCAGTATTTT. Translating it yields CASSLEVSGTPTDTQYF.

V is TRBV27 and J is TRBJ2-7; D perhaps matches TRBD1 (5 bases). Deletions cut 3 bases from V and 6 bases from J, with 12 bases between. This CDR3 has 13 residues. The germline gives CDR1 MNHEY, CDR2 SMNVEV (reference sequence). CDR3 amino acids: CASSFEGVGEQYF. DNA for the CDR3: TGTGCCAGCAGTTTCGAAGGGGTGGGCGAGCAGTACTTC.

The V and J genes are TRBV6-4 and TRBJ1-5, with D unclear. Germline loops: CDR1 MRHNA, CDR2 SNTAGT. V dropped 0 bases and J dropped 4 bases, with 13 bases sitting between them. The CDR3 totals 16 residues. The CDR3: CASSDSTGMGNQPQHF. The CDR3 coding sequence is TGTGCCAGCAGTGACTCTACGGGTATGGGTAATCAGCCCCAGCATTTT.

CDR3 protein: CASSDRTGELFF. The CDR3 DNA is TGTGCCAGCAGTGACCGGACCGGGGAGCTGTTTTTT. The chain is built from TRBV6-1 and TRBJ2-2, with D unclear. The CDR3 covers 12 residues. Per the germline V gene, CDR1 is MNHNS and CDR2 is SASEGT. The germline V and J ends were trimmed by 3 bases and 5 bases, with 4 bases remaining between them.

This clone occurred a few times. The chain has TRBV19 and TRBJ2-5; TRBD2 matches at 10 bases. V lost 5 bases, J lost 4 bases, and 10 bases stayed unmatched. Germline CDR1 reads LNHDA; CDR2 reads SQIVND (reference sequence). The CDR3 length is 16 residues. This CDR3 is CASSESGRGSGETQYF. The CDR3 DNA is TGTGCCAGTAGTGAAAGCGGGAGGGGGTCTGGAGAGACCCAGTACTTC.

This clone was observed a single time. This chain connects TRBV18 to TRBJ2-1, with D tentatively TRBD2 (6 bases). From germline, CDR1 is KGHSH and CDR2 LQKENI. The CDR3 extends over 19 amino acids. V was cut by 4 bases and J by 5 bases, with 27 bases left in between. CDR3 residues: CASSLQGTPPTRGDNEQFF. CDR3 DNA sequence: TGTGCCAGCTCACTCCAAGGGACTCCTCCTACTCGGGGAGACAATGAGCAGTTCTTC.

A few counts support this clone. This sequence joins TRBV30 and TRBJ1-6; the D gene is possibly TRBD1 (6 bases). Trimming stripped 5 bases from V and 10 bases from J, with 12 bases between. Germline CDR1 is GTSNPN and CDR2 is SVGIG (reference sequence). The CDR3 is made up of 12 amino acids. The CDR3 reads CAWGQNQSPLHF. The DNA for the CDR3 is TGTGCCTGGGGACAGAATCAATCACCCCTCCACTTT.

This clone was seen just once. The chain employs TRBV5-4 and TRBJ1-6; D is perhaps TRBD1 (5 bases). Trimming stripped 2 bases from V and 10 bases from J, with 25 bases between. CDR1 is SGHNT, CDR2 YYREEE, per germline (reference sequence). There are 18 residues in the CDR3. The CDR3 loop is CASSFVAGLLSDGSPLHF. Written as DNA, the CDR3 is TGTGCCAGCAGCTTTGTGGCAGGGCTACTCTCAGACGGATCACCCCTCCACTTT.

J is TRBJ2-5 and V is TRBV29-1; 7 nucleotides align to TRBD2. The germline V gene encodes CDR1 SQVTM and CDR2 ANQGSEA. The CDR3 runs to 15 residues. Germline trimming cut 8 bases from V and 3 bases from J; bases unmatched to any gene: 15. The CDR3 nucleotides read TGCAGCTTTGGAACGATACCGGGACTAAAAGAGACCCAGTACTTC. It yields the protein CSFGTIPGLKETQYF.

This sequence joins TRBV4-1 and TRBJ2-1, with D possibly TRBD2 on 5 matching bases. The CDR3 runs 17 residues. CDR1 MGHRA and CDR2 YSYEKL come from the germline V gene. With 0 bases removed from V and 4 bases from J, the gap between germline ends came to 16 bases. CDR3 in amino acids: CASSQDPPDVAYNEQFF. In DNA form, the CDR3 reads TGCGCCAGCAGCCAAGATCCCCCGGACGTAGCGTACAATGAGCAGTTCTTC.

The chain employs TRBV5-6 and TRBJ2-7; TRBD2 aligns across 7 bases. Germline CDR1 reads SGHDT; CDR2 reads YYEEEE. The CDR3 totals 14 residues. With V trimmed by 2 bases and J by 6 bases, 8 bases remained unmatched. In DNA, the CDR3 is TGTGCCAGCAGCTTTGGGGGGGTAACTCGCGAGCAGTACTTC. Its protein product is CASSFGGVTREQYF.

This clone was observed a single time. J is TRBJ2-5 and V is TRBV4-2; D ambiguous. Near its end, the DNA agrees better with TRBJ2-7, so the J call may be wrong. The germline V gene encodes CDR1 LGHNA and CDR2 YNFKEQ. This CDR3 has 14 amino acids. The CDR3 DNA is TGTGCCAGCAGCCAAGATCTTCTAACCTACGAGCAGTACTTC. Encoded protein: CASSQDLLTYEQYF.

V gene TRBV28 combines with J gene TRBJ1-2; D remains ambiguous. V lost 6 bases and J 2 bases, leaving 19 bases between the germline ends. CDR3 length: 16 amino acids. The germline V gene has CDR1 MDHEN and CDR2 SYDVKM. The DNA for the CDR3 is TGTGCCAGCAGCCTAGCAGCCTTGAGGCCAAACTATGGCTACACCTTC. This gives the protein CASSLAALRPNYGYTF.

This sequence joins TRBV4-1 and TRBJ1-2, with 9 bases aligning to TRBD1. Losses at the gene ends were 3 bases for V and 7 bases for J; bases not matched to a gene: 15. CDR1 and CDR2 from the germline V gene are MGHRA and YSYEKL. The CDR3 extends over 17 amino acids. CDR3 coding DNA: TGCGCCAGCAGCCATGCCGGATGGACAGGGGCGGCTACTGGCTACACCTTC. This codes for CASSHAGWTGAATGYTF.